This T cell receptor (beta chain) was documented in a study of T cells after somatic rescue of genetic block. Clones were read by immunoSEQ multiplex PCR, and TCRdb kept only the in-frame ones, dropping some. The sample lists 110,000 or so clones, 85% to 95% seen once, with approximately 1.3% in the top ten. The CDR3 runs 16 residues. V gave up 5 bases and J gave up 5 bases; unmatched junction bases: 8. CDR1 is SSHAT and CDR2 is FNYEAQ in the germline V gene (reference sequence). This rearrangement joins TRBV7-7 to TRBJ2-3; TRBD2 matches at 12 bases. This TCR came from a woman aged 18-29 years. The sequenced sample was peripheral blood mononuclear cells (PBMCs). The CDR3 spells CASSPGLAGGGDTQYF. The CDR3 DNA reads as TGTGCCAGCAGCCCCGGTCTAGCGGGGGGGGGAGATACGCAGTATTTT.